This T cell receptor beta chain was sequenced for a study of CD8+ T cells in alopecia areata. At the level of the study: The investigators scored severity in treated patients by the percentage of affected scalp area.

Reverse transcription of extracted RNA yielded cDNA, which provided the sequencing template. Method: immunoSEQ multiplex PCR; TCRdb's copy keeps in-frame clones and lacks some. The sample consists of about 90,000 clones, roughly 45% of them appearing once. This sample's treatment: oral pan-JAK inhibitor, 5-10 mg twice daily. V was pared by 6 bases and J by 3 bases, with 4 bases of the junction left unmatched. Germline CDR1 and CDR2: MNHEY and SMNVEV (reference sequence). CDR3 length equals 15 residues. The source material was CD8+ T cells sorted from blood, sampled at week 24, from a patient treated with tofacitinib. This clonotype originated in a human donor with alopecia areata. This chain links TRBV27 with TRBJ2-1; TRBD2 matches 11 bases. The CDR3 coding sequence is TGTGCCAGCAGAGTAGCGGGAGGGAACTACAATGAGCAGTTCTTC. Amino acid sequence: CASRVAGGNYNEQFF.